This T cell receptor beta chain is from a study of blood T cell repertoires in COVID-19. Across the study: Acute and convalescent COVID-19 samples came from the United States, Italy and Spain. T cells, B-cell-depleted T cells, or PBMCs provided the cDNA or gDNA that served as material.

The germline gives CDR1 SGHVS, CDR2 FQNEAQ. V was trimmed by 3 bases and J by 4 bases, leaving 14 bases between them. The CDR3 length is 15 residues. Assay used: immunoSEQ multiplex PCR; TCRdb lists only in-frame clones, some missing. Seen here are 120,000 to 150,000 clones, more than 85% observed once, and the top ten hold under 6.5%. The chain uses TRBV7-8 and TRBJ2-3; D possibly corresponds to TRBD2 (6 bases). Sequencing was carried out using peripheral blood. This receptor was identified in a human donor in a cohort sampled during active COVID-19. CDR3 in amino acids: CASSFYSGNADTQYF. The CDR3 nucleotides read TGTGCCAGCAGCTTCTATAGCGGAAACGCAGATACGCAGTATTTT.